Below are 25 T cell receptor beta chains sequenced from a single sample in a study of blood T cells in healthy people across ages. A second PCR of roughly 7 to 11 cycles used a sample-barcoded 5' primer and a J-beta primer mix. TCRdb fed the 5' RACE reads into MiXCR, producing one record per CDR3 protein. The sample carries approximately 1,000,000 distinct CDR3 sequences, under 55% recorded once. Sequencing was carried out using blood. These receptors came from a woman aged 60-70 years in good health.

This clonotype has just a few counts. This chain connects TRBV7-2 to TRBJ2-1; 9 bases match TRBD2. V shed 5 bases, J shed 7 bases, and the junction held 9 bases outside the gene matches. Germline assignment: CDR1 SGHTA and CDR2 FQGNSA. This CDR3 is 15 amino acids long. The CDR3 loop reads CASSQMGREGNEQFF. CDR3 DNA sequence: TGTGCCAGCAGCCAGATGGGGCGGGAGGGGAATGAGCAGTTCTTC.

V gene TRBV6-1 combines with J gene TRBJ2-3; TRBD2 agrees at 8 bases. Germline CDR1 reads MNHNS; CDR2 reads SASEGT. This CDR3 comprises 16 residues. V shed 3 bases, J shed 0 bases, and the junction held 5 bases outside the gene matches. CDR3 in amino acids: CASSDPSGLSTDTQYF. In nucleotides, the CDR3 is TGTGCCAGCAGTGATCCTAGCGGGCTAAGCACAGATACGCAGTATTTT.

With regard to this clonotype: The junction and the germline gene differ at one end; a read error may be behind it. CDR3 residues: CACSLLYFHEQFF. The CDR3 DNA follows: TGTGCCTGCAGCTTATTGTATTTCCATGAGCAGTTCTTC. V usage is TRBV7-9 and J usage is TRBJ2-1; D unresolved. Germline V CDR1 and CDR2: SEHNR, FQNEAQ (reference sequence). The CDR3 is 13 amino acids. The full variable domain, in which reference TRBV7-9 and TRBJ2-1 provide the parts outside the CDR3, is DTGVSQNPRHKITKRGQNVTFRCDPISEHNRLYWYRQTLGQGPEFLTYFQNEAQLEKSRLLSDRFSAERPKGSFSTLEIQRTEQGDSAMYLCACSLLYFHEQFFGPGTRLTVL.

On this clonotype itself: The germline gene is not matched at one end of the junction; a read error may be the cause. This chain joins TRBV5-1 and TRBJ2-7, with 9 positions matching TRBD2. The CDR3 has 15 amino acids. Germline lookup yields CDR1 SGHRS and CDR2 YFSETQ. The CDR3 DNA follows: TGCGCCAGCGGGATAGCGGGAGCCCGCTCCCACGAGCAGTACTTC. It codes for CASGIAGARSHEQYF.

In this sample, this clonotype turned up a few times. V and J are TRBV20-1 and TRBJ2-7, with D tentatively TRBD1 (6 bases). The CDR3 runs 13 residues. Germline CDR1 reads DFQATT; CDR2 reads SNEGSKA (reference sequence). V lost 4 bases to trimming and J lost 1 base, with 11 bases between them. The CDR3 loop is CSATDRLSYEQYF. In nucleotides, the CDR3 is TGCAGTGCTACAGACAGGTTATCCTACGAGCAGTACTTC.

This rearrangement joins TRBV3-1 to TRBJ2-1; D gene ambiguous. Germline V gene sequence: CDR1 LGHDT, CDR2 YNNKEL (reference sequence). CDR3 length: 16 amino acids. V was clipped by 3 bases and J by 0 bases, with 12 bases between them. Written as DNA, the CDR3 is TGTGCCAGCAGCCACATCACAGAGAGCTCCTACAATGAGCAGTTCTTC. Translation gives CASSHITESSYNEQFF.

The V call is TRBV6-1, the J call TRBJ2-7, with D maybe TRBD2 (7 bases). This CDR3 comprises 14 residues. Trimming cost V 4 bases and J 6 bases, with 16 bases left between them. CDR1 and CDR2 from the germline V gene are MNHNS and SASEGT. CDR3 sequence reads: CASSVEGGLGEQYF. CDR3 DNA: TGTGCCAGCAGTGTTGAGGGGGGGTTAGGCGAGCAGTACTTC.

This clonotype was seen ten or more times. The chain couples TRBV12-5 to TRBJ2-3, with unresolved D. V was clipped by 5 bases and J by 7 bases, with 7 bases between them. Germline V lookup: CDR1 LGHNT, CDR2 FRNRAP. The CDR3 spans 11 residues. The CDR3 loop is CASGDIYTQYF. Written as DNA, the CDR3 is TGTGCTAGTGGTGACATTTATACGCAGTATTTT.

V and J are TRBV10-1 and TRBJ2-7, with D uncertain. The germline gives CDR1 WNHNN, CDR2 SYGVQD (reference sequence). The CDR3 loop spans 14 amino acids. Trimming pared 7 bases from V and 7 bases from J, leaving 20 bases between. The CDR3 region has the DNA TGCGCCAGCACGAAGGCCATCAATGGTAGTGAGCAGTACTTC. The encoded protein is CASTKAINGSEQYF.

This rearrangement joins TRBV9 to TRBJ1-1; no clear D gene. V was trimmed by 4 bases and J by 2 bases, leaving 12 bases between them. The CDR3 is 14 amino acids. The V gene's germline CDR1 is SGDLS and CDR2 YYNGEE. The CDR3 sequence: CASSFQETNTEAFF. CDR3 nucleotide sequence: TGTGCCAGCAGCTTCCAGGAAACAAACACTGAAGCTTTCTTT.

This clonotype was detected only a few times. The chain uses TRBV28 and TRBJ1-6; D not certain. V was cut by 7 bases and J by 1 base, with 11 bases left in between. CDR3 length equals 15 residues. The germline gives CDR1 MDHEN, CDR2 SYDVKM. The CDR3 sequence is CASNGLASYNSPLHF. The CDR3 nucleotides are TGTGCCAGCAATGGACTCGCTTCCTATAATTCACCCCTCCACTTT.

The chain links TRBV4-1 to TRBJ2-1, with D unresolved. Trimming pared 2 bases from V and 0 bases from J, leaving 8 bases between. This CDR3 has 15 residues. CDR1 and CDR2 (germline): MGHRA, YSYEKL. The CDR3 loop reads CASSQSDSSYNEQFF. The CDR3 DNA follows: TGCGCCAGCAGCCAAAGCGATAGCTCCTACAATGAGCAGTTCTTC.

The V call is TRBV2, the J call TRBJ1-5; D uncertain. This CDR3 comprises 14 residues. Germline V gene sequence: CDR1 SNHLY, CDR2 FYNNEI. Trimming removed 3 bases from V and 5 bases from J, with 11 bases in between. CDR3 amino acids: CASSDRTIHQPQHF. CDR3 in DNA: TGTGCCAGCAGTGATCGGACCATCCATCAGCCCCAGCATTTT.

Regarding this clonotype: A read error may account for a junction end that differs from germline. V usage is TRBV3-1 and J usage is TRBJ2-1; 11 bases are shared with TRBD2. Germline CDR1 is LGHDT and CDR2 is YNNKEL (reference sequence). This CDR3 region has 12 residues. CDR3 sequence reads: CAGSQLAGEEFF. DNA for the CDR3: TGTGCCGGCAGCCAACTAGCGGGAGAGGAGTTCTTC.

This clonotype was seen only once. This chain joins TRBV10-3 and TRBJ2-5; either TRBD1 or TRBD2 may supply D (5 bases each). The J call could be wrong; TRBJ2-7 is a better fit for the DNA end. CDR1 and CDR2 (germline): ENHRY, SYGVKD. The CDR3 is 13 amino acids. Here the CDR3 DNA reads TGTGCCATCGGGACCGGTAACCCCTACGAGCAGTACTTC. This codes for CAIGTGNPYEQYF.

This chain links TRBV5-1 with TRBJ2-7; D unresolved. Germline-derived CDR1 and CDR2 are SGHRS and YFSETQ. Trimming shortened V by 2 bases and J by 0 bases, and 6 bases separated the two germline ends. The CDR3 totals 13 residues. The CDR3: CASSFEFSYEQYF. The CDR3 DNA is TGCGCCAGCAGCTTTGAGTTCTCCTACGAGCAGTACTTC.

This clonotype was found a few times. A read error may explain this, as a much larger clone is one base away. This chain's CDR3 is CSAVTGGKNIQYF. CDR3 sequence (DNA): TGCAGTGCTGTGACAGGGGGTAAAAACATTCAGTACTTC. This sequence joins TRBV20-1 and TRBJ2-4, with 9 bases lining up with TRBD1. The CDR3 extends over 13 amino acids. The V gene end was trimmed by 5 bases and the J gene end by 4 bases; junction bases not matched to a gene: 3. Germline V gene sequence: CDR1 DFQATT, CDR2 SNEGSKA (reference sequence).

This clonotype was picked up a small number of times. J is TRBJ2-1 and V is TRBV12-3 or TRBV12-4; possible D gene TRBD2, 6 bases. V lost 8 bases and J 10 bases, leaving 18 bases between the germline ends. This CDR3 comprises 13 residues. This CDR3 reads CASLGGLEGEQFF. CDR3 in DNA: TGTGCCAGCCTTGGGGGACTCGAGGGCGAGCAGTTCTTC.

J is TRBJ2-3 and V is TRBV27, with 9 bases that match TRBD2. V shed 2 bases, J shed 2 bases, and the junction held 11 bases outside the gene matches. Per germline, CDR1 MNHEY and CDR2 SMNVEV (reference sequence). This CDR3 has 18 residues. In DNA, the CDR3 is TGTGCCAGCAGTTTAAGGGGCTCTAGCGGGACCTCCACAGATACGCAGTATTTT. This codes for CASSLRGSSGTSTDTQYF.

The rearrangement uses TRBV5-6 and TRBJ2-4, with 7 bases that match TRBD1. The J call is in doubt because the DNA end fits TRBJ2-7 better. The CDR3 has 14 amino acids. The V gene's germline CDR1 is SGHDT and CDR2 YYEEEE. For the CDR3, the DNA is TGTGCCAGCAGCCGGACAGGAGGAAAAGTCGAGCAGTACTTC. This gives the protein CASSRTGGKVEQYF.

This clonotype was observed once. V usage is TRBV7-3 and J usage is TRBJ1-6; tentative D call: TRBD1 (5 bases). CDR1 and CDR2 (germline): SGHTA, FQGTGA. This CDR3 contains 14 residues. V dropped 3 bases and J dropped 10 bases, with 13 bases sitting between them. The CDR3 sequence: CASSFGHSNSPLHF. CDR3 sequence (DNA): TGTGCCAGCAGCTTCGGACATTCTAACTCACCCCTCCACTTT.

This clonotype was seen more than once but under ten times. The chain is built from TRBV11-2 and TRBJ2-1, with 10 bases matching TRBD1. The CDR3 loop spans 14 amino acids. Germline V gene sequence: CDR1 SGHAT, CDR2 FQNNGV. The V segment lost 5 bases and the J segment 10 bases; nucleotides outside the gene matches: 8. CDR3 residues: CASSPGQGSAEQFF. The CDR3 DNA sequence: TGTGCCAGCAGCCCGGGACAGGGGTCCGCCGAGCAGTTCTTC.

This clonotype showed up just a few times. This chain joins TRBV5-5 and TRBJ2-5; D may be TRBD1 (5 bases). The better agreement between TRBJ2-7 and the DNA end casts doubt on the J call. The CDR3 is made up of 12 amino acids. The germline V gene encodes CDR1 SGHKS and CDR2 YYEKEE (reference sequence). The CDR3 is CASSVDRREQYF. The CDR3 DNA reads TGTGCCAGCAGCGTCGACAGACGCGAGCAGTACTTC.

This clonotype occurred a few times. This rearrangement joins TRBV5-1 to TRBJ2-3, with a tentative D call TRBD2 (5 bases). Germline V gives CDR1 SGHRS, CDR2 YFSETQ. This CDR3 has 15 amino acids. V dropped 3 bases and J dropped 1 base, with 12 bases sitting between them. For the CDR3, the DNA is TGCGCCAGCAGCTATGGAAGAGGGCGCACAGATACGCAGTATTTT. Its translation is CASSYGRGRTDTQYF.

The sample holds a few counts of this clonotype. The J gene is TRBJ2-5, the V gene TRBV12-3 or TRBV12-4; 8 bases are a match to TRBD1. The J call may be faulty, since TRBJ2-7 better matches the DNA end. The CDR3 has 14 amino acids. This CDR3 reads CASSPFQGAIEQYF. DNA of the CDR3: TGTGCCAGCAGTCCATTCCAGGGGGCGATCGAGCAGTACTTC.